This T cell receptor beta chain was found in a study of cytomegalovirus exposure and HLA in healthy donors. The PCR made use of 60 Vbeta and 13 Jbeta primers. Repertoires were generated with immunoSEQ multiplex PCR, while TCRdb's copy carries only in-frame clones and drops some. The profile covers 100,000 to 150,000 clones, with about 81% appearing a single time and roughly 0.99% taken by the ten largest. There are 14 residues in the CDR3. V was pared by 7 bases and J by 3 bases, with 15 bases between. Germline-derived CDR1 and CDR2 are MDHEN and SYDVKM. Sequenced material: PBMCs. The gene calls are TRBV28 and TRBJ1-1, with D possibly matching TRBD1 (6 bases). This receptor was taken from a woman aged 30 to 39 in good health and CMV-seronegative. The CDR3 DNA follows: TGTGCCAGCAACAGGGATGGGTTGGACACTGAAGCTTTCTTT. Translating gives CASNRDGLDTEAFF.